This entry describes one TCR beta chain. This clonotype is assessed as large (0.1 to 1%). Its recognized antigen is unknown. Base qualities are not at hand, and no much larger clone is one base apart. Genomic DNA extracted from blood was used in amounts of 250-500 ng for amplification of TRB repertoires. The data are from a study of T and B cells in COVID-19 patients (dated by TCRdb to the early 2020s). Regarding the research as a whole: Using TRB and IGH repertoire sequencing of peripheral blood, the study characterized adaptive immunity in COVID-19 patients who had active infection or had recovered. The recovered cohort included 15 to 19 patients who contributed 20 to 25 samples, and most of those patients had mild to moderate COVID-19 that was managed on an outpatient basis. The recovered cohort had a median age of around 30 years, compared with 55 to 85 years in the active-infection cohort. Critical illness requiring mechanical ventilation or ECMO was present in about 60% of the roughly 20 patients in the active-infection cohort. Comorbidities linked to unfavorable COVID-19 outcome were present in about 90% of the roughly 20 patients in the active-infection cohort. Over 8 million TCR sequences were analysed in a TCR and BCR sequence repository that covered a few dozen patients and about 65 time points. A couple of patients were in both the active and recovered cohorts because samples existed from active disease and from after recovery. An age-matched reference group of over 35 healthy donors negative for COVID-19 antibodies served as the comparison for repertoire analyses. As many as 9 follow-up blood samples were taken per patient, and some of the samples covered different disease stages within the same individual.

What the study reported, not specific to this receptor: In patients with COVID-19, the usage of TRBV/TRBJ genes was reported to be strongly skewed. Prospective validation of the reported TCR clusters was stated to be required before clinical use. In active COVID-19, TRB repertoires were highly clonal, while at recovery, diversity and richness increased above the levels seen in healthy donors. Specific T cell subsets (CD4+/Treg/CD8+) and sorted SARS-CoV-2-responsive or tetramer+ T cells had not yet been sequenced, and these experiments were ongoing. The recovered cohort had roughly 2,100 exclusive TCR clusters, including under 40 low-pGen clusters. The cohort was judged too small for assessing how HLA contributes to COVID-19 susceptibility or severity. Blood samples obtained from mildly ill patients during symptoms, as well as early samples obtained from severe cases, were available only in scarce numbers.

These reads were obtained on an Illumina MiSeq. Multiplex PCR with BIOMED2 TRB-A/B primer pools was used to amplify TRB rearrangements. Illumina-compatible adapters and 7-nucleotide sample barcodes were attached to the amplicons through two consecutive PCRs. Phusion HS II polymerase was used for all library PCRs. Amplicons were gel-purified with the NucleoSpin Gel and PCR Clean-up kit, quantified on Qubit, and pooled at 3 to 4 nM. The quality of the amplicon pool was checked on an Agilent 2100 Bioanalyzer prior to Illumina next-generation sequencing. The paper's processing steps were these. TRB rearrangements were annotated with MiXCR 3.0.8 using the default MiXCR reference library. Non-productive reads and sequences with fewer than 2 reads were excluded, and each unique CDR3 nucleotide sequence counted as one clone. Clonality, diversity, richness and V-J gene usage were calculated in R 3.5.1. TCR clustering by CDR3 similarity used GLIPH2, with generation probabilities calculated by OLGA. Only GLIPH2 clusters containing at least four unique TCR clonotypes present in at least three individuals were kept. Using fastp at Q25 and MiXCR, TCRdb reprocessed the public reads and kept productive beta chains. Rows with one shared CDR3 protein collapse into an entry with the most common genes and DNA. Clone size and V and J calls follow TCRdb, not the original study. In this sample the table shows 430 or so distinct CDR3 sequences, 24% of which occur a single time. The ten top clones hold 31% of the sample.

The CDR3, from cysteine to phenylalanine, totals 15 residues. Only the CDR3 portion is preserved as DNA: 45 bases, with reading frame beginning at the first base. CDR1 and CDR2 were assigned from the germline V gene (reference sequence) as PRHDT and FYEKMQ. Germline trimming: 5 bases from V, 7 bases from J; junction bases outside gene matches: 5. The sequence was obtained from a human donor with active COVID-19. Specimen: blood. The chain employs TRBV13 and TRBJ2-7; 16 bases in the middle match TRBD2. The sequenced DNA: TGTGCCAGCAGCCTCGGGACTAGCGGGGGGGTGGAGCAGTACTTC. Its protein is CASSLGTSGGVEQYF.